This entry concerns a single T cell receptor beta chain. Germline assignment: CDR1 MNHNY and CDR2 SVGAGI (reference sequence). The junction had 4 bases not matched to a gene; V was cut back by 5 bases and J by 10 bases. CDR3 size: 12 residues. These data are taken from a study of response to subunit inactivated influenza vaccine. MiXCR, run by TCRdb on the RT-PCR reads, gives a single entry per CDR3 protein. The sample records about 570,000 distinct CDR3 sequences, 11% being singletons. This sample also belongs to another study, concerning T cells expressing NK-cell markers. As reported in that work: UMIs were included in TCR beta cDNA generated by 5'RACE template switching. Among eight sequenced donors, seven carried HCMV seropositivity while one was seronegative. A range of about 1.0-8% of CD8+ T cells consisted of dominant NKG2C+ clonotypes in about six donors. Topping the CD3+CD56-NKG2C+ fraction as well were these clonotypes, in a few donors.

This TCR was recovered from a man aged 50-59 years who received an inactivated influenza vaccine. The sequences come from PBMCs from blood, collected on the day of vaccination. This chain joins TRBV6-6 and TRBJ2-1; 8 nucleotides agree with TRBD2. The CDR3 loop reads CASSRTSREQFF. For the CDR3, the DNA is TGTGCCAGCAGTCGGACTAGCCGGGAGCAGTTCTTC.